The clone carrying this T cell receptor (beta chain) has more than one count but fewer than ten. Antigen specificity is unknown. TCRdb recomputed calls from the 5' RACE reads with MiXCR, one row per CDR3 protein. The data hold 450,000 to 550,000 distinct CDR3 sequences, with 21% observed a single time. This sample is drawn from a study of T cells after yellow fever vaccination. Study-wide results and caveats: The booster response re-showed most primary clones: roughly 97% CD4, approximately 90% CD8.

The CDR3 spans 14 residues. CDR1 is MDHEN and CDR2 is SYDVKM in the germline V gene. V dropped 6 bases and J dropped 4 bases, with 13 bases sitting between them. The TCR was taken from a man aged 18 to 29 who received the YFV17D yellow fever vaccine. J is TRBJ2-4 and V is TRBV28; D is unclear. The material was PBMCs, obtained roughly 20 days after the first yellow fever vaccination. CDR3 sequence: CASSRVGPKNIQYF. CDR3 nucleotide sequence: TGTGCCAGCAGCCGGGTCGGGCCGAAAAACATTCAGTACTTC.